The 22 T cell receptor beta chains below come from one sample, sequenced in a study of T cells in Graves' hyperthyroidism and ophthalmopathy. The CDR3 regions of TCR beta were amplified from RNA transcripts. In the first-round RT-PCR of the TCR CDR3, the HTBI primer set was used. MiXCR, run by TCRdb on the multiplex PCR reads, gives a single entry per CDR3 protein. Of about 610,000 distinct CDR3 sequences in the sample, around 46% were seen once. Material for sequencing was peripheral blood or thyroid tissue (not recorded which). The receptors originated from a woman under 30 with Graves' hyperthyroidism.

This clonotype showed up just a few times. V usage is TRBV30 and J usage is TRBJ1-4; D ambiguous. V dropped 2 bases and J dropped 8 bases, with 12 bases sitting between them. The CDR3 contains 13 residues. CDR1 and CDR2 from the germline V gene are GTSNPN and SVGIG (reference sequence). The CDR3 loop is CAWSRASGEKLFF. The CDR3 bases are TGTGCCTGGAGTCGGGCTTCCGGCGAAAAACTGTTTTTT.

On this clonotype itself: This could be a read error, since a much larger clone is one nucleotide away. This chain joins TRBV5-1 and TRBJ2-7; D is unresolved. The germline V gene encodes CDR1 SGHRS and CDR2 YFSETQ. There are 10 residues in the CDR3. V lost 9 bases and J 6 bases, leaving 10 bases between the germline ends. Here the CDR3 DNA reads TGCGCCACAGTAGGTTTCGAGCAGTACTTC. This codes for CATVGFEQYF. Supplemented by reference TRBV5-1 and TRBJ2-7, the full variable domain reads KAGVTQTPRYLIKTRGQQVTLSCSPISGHRSVSWYQQTPGQGLQFLFEYFSETQRNKGNFPGRFSGRQFSNSRSEMNVSTLELGDSALYLCATVGFEQYFGPGTRLTVT.

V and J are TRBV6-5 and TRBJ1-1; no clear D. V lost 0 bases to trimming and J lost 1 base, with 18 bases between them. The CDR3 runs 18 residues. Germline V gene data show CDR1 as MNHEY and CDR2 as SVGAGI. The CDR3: CASSYSTIHGNENTEAFF. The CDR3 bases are TGTGCCAGCAGTTACTCGACTATACATGGGAATGAGAACACTGAAGCTTTCTTT.

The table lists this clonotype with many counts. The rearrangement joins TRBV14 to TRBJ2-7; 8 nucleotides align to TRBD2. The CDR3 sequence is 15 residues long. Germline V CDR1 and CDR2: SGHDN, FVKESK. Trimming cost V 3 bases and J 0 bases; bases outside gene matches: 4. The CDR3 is CASSHFGRASYEQYF. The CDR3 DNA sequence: TGTGCCAGCAGCCATTTCGGGAGGGCCTCCTACGAGCAGTACTTC.

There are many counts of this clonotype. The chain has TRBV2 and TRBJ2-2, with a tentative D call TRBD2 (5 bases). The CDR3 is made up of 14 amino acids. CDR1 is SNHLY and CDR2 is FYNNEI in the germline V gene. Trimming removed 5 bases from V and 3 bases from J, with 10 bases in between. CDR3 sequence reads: CASSRERDTGELFF. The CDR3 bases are TGTGCCAGCAGTCGCGAGAGGGACACCGGGGAGCTGTTTTTT. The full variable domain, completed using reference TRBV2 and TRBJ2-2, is EPEVTQTPSHQVTQMGQEVILRCVPISNHLYFYWYRQILGQKVEFLVSFYNNEISEKSEIFDDQFSVERPDGSNFTLKIRSTKLEDSAMYFCASSRERDTGELFFGEGSRLTVL.

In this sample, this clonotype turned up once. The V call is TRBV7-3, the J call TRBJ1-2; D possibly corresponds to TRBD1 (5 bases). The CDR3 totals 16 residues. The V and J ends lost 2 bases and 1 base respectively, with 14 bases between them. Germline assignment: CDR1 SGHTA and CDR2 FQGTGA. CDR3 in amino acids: CASSLQTGTLNYGYTF. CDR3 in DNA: TGTGCCAGCAGCTTACAAACGGGGACCCTTAACTATGGCTACACCTTC.

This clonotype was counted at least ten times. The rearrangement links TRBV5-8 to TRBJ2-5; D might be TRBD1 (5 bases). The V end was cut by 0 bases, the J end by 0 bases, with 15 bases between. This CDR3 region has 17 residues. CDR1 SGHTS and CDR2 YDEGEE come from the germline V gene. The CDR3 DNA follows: TGTGCCAGCAGCTTGGGCGTGGACATTCGGTACCAAGAGACCCAGTACTTC. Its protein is CASSLGVDIRYQETQYF.

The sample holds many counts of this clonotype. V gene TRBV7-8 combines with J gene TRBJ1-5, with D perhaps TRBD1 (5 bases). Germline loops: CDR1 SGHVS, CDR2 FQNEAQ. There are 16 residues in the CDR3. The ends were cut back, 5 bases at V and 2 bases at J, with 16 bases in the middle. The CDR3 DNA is TGTGCCAGCAGCGACGGGACGGTGCGGGGCAATCAGCCCCAGCATTTT. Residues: CASSDGTVRGNQPQHF.

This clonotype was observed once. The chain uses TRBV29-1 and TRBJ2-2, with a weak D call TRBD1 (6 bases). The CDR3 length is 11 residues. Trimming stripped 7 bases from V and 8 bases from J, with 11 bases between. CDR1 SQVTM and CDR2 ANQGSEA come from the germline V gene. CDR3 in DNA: TGCAGCGGGGAAGGGGGAGGGGAGCTGTTTTTT. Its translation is CSGEGGGELFF.

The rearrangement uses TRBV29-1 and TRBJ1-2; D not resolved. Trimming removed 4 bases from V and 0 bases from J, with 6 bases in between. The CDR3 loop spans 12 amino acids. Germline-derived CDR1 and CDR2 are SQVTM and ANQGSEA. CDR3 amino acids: CSVGSPNYGYTF. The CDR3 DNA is TGCAGCGTTGGTAGCCCTAACTATGGCTACACCTTC.

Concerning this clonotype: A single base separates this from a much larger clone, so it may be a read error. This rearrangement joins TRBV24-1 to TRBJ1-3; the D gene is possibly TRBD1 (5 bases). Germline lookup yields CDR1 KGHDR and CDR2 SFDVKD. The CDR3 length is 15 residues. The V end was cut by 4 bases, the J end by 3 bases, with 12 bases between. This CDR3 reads CATSELGPSGNTIYF. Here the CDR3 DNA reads TGTGCCACCAGTGAACTGGGACCGAGTGGAAACACCATATATTTT.

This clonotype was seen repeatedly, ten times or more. The CDR3 loop is CASSIGPKGETQYF. The CDR3 region has the DNA TGTGCCAGCAGTATAGGCCCAAAGGGGGAGACCCAGTACTTC. V gene TRBV12-3 or TRBV12-4 combines with J gene TRBJ2-5; D possibly corresponds to TRBD1 (5 bases). This CDR3 is 14 amino acids long. Trimming cost V 5 bases and J 5 bases, with 15 bases left between them.

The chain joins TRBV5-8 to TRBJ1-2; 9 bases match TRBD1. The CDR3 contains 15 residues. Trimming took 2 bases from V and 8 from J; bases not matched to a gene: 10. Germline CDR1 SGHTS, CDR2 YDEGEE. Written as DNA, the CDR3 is TGTGCCAGCAGCTTTACCGCCGGGACAGGGAGCGGCTACACCTTC. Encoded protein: CASSFTAGTGSGYTF. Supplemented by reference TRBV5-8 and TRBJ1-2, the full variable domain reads EAGVTQSPTHLIKTRGQQATLRCSPISGHTSVYWYQQALGLGLQFLLWYDEGEERNRGNFPPRFSGRQFPNYSSELNVNALELEDSALYLCASSFTAGTGSGYTFGSGTRLTVV.

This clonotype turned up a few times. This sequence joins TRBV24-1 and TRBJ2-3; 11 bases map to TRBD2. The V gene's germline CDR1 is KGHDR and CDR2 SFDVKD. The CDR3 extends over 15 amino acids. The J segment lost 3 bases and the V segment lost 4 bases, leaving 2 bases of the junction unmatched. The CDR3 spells CATSDTSGRTDTQYF. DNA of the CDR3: TGTGCCACCAGTGACACTAGCGGGAGAACAGATACGCAGTATTTT.

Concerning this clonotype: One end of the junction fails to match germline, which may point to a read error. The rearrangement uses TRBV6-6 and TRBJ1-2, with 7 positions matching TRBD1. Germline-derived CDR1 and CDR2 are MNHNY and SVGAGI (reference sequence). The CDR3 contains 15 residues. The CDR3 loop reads CATSDPRDSYYGYTF. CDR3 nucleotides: TGTGCCACCAGTGACCCCCGGGACAGCTATTATGGCTACACCTTC.

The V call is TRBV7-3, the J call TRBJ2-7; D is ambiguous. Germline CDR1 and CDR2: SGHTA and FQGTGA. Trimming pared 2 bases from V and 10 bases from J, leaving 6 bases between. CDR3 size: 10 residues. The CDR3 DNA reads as TGTGCCAGCAGCTTACAGAGTCAGTACTTC. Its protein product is CASSLQSQYF.

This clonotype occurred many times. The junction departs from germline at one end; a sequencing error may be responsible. CDR3 nucleotides: TGCGGTGCTGCGGACAGGAATATCTATGGCTACACCTTC. Amino acid sequence: CGAADRNIYGYTF. The V and J genes are TRBV20-1 and TRBJ1-2, with 7 bases lining up with TRBD1. The CDR3 totals 13 residues. Germline V lookup: CDR1 DFQATT, CDR2 SNEGSKA (reference sequence).

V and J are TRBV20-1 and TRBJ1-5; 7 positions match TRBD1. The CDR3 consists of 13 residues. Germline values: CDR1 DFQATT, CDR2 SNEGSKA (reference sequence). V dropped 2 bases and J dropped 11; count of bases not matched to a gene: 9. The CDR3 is CSARPDREETQHF. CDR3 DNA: TGCAGTGCTAGACCAGACAGGGAAGAGACCCAGCATTTT.

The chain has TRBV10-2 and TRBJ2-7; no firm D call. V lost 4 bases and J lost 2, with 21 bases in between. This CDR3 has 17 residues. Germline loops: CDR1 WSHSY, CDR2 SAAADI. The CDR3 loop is CASSVHGGGVSPYEQYF. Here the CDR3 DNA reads TGCGCCAGCAGTGTCCACGGCGGTGGGGTGAGCCCCTACGAGCAGTACTTC.

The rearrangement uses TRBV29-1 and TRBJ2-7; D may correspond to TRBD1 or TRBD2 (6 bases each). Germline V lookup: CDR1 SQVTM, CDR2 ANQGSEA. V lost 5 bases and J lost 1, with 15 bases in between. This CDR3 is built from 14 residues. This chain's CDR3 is CSVRGGTDSYEQYF. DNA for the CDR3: TGCAGCGTTAGAGGGGGGACGGATTCCTACGAGCAGTACTTC.

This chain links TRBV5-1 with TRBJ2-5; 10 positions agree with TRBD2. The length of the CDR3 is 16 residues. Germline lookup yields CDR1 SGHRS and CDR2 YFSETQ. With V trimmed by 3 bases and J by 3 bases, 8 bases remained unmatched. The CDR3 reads CASSSYGLAVKETQYF. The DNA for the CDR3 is TGCGCCAGCAGCTCCTACGGACTAGCGGTAAAAGAGACCCAGTACTTC. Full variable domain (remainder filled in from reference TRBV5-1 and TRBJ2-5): KAGVTQTPRYLIKTRGQQVTLSCSPISGHRSVSWYQQTPGQGLQFLFEYFSETQRNKGNFPGRFSGRQFSNSRSEMNVSTLELGDSALYLCASSSYGLAVKETQYFGPGTRLLVL.

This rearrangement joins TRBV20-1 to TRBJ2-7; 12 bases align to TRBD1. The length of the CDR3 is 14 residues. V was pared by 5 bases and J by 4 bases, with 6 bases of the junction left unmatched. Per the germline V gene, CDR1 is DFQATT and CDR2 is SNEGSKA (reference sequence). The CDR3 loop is CSAFPGQGAYEQYF. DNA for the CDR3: TGCAGTGCTTTTCCGGGACAGGGGGCTTACGAGCAGTACTTC.